These T cell receptor beta chains were read from a single sample in a study of T cell responses to AZD1222 COVID-19 vaccine. Only in-frame clones appear in the TCRdb table, and some are missing; sequencing was by immunoSEQ multiplex PCR. The sample yields some 150,000 clones, roughly 90% seen once. The sample here was peripheral blood, taken 28 days after the second AZD1222 dose. Receptor source: an adult who received the AZD1222 COVID-19 vaccine. Both conserved end residues are part of each CDR3. A D gene is named only where the DNA matches it firmly. Expanded clones are given a class, and other clones once, few, many or no size at all.

>TRBJ1-4|NA|NA|TRBV4-3
TGCGCCAGCAGCCTCAATATGGTGGGTGCTAATGAAAAACTGTTTTTT
CASSLNMVGANEKLFF
>TRBJ2-1|NA|NA|TRBV5-1
TGCGCCAGCAGCCCGAAGGGGGGTGAGCAGTTCTTC
CASSPKGGEQFF
>TRBJ1-1|NA|NA|TRBV12-3/TRBV12-4
TGTGCCAGCAGTTTGTGGGGGCCTGAAGCTTTCTTT
CASSLWGPEAFF
>TRBJ2-1|NA|NA|TRBV20-1
TGCAGTGCTAGAGGCCCAAATGAGCAGTTCTTC
CSARGPNEQFF
>TRBJ2-7|NA|NA|TRBV7-8
TGTGCCAGCAGCTTAGTAGAGTCCTACGAGCAGTACTTC
CASSLVESYEQYF
>TRBJ1-1|TRBD1|NA|TRBV10-3
TGTGCCATCAGTGGACAGGGTACGAACACTGAAGCTTTCTTT
CAISGQGTNTEAFF
>TRBJ1-2|TRBD1|NA|TRBV5-6
TGTGCCAGCAGCCCGGGACAGGGAGCTTTCTCGGGCTACACCTTC
CASSPGQGAFSGYTF
>TRBJ1-2|NA|NA|TRBV6-5
TGTGCCAGCAGGACGGGACGGTTTCTTAACTATGGCTACACCTTC
CASRTGRFLNYGYTF
>TRBJ1-2|NA|NA|TRBV18
TGTGCCAGCTCACCTCAGTCCAACCGCGGCTACACCTTC
CASSPQSNRGYTF
>TRBJ1-5|NA|NA|TRBV11-2
TGTGCCAGCAGCTTATCCGAGAATCAGCCCCAGCATTTT
CASSLSENQPQHF
>TRBJ1-2|NA|NA|TRBV7-2
TGTGCCAGCAGCCGCAAATATCAGGGAGGGGTCGAGGGTAACTATGGCTACACCTTC
CASSRKYQGGVEGNYGYTF
>TRBJ2-1|TRBD2|NA|TRBV7-9
TGTGCCAGCAGCTTAAGCGCGGGAGTATCCTACAATGAGCAGTTCTTC
CASSLSAGVSYNEQFF
>TRBJ1-5|TRBD1|NA|TRBV28
TGTGCCAGCTTACGGTGGACAGGGGGCAATCAGCCCCAGCATTTT
CASLRWTGGNQPQHF
>TRBJ2-3|NA|NA|TRBV9
TGTGCCAGCAGCGTAGAACTACTCGATACGCAGTATTTT
CASSVELLDTQYF
>TRBJ2-1|TRBD2|NA|TRBV10-3
TGTGCCATCAGTGAGAGCGCGGGACTAGCGGACGCTAGGGATGAGCAGTTCTTC
CAISESAGLADARDEQFF
>TRBJ2-3|NA|NA|TRBV5-4
TGTGCCAGCAGCTTGGGTTGGAGCACAGATACGCAGTATTTT
CASSLGWSTDTQYF
>TRBJ2-1|TRBD2|NA|TRBV30
TGTGCCTGGAGTGCACTTAGGACTAGCGGGAGGTCCCTCAATGAGCAGTTCTTC
CAWSALRTSGRSLNEQFF
>TRBJ1-4|NA|NA|TRBV28
TGTGCCAGCAGTTCCCCAACAGGGCCTAATGAAAAACTGTTTTTT
CASSSPTGPNEKLFF
>TRBJ2-7|NA|NA|TRBV5-4
TGTGCCAGCAGCTTGGGACGGGCAGCGTCCTACGAGCAGTACTTC
CASSLGRAASYEQYF
>TRBJ1-5|NA|NA|TRBV7-2
TGTGCCAGCAGCCGCCCTGGGTGGGATCAGCCCCAGCATTTT
CASSRPGWDQPQHF
>TRBJ2-5|NA|NA|TRBV24-1
TGTGCCACCAGTCCCGCAACCCAAGAGACCCAGTACTTC
CATSPATQETQYF
>TRBJ2-7|TRBD1|once|TRBV6-2/TRBV6-3
TGTGCCAGCAGTTACTCGGGACAGCGATACTACGAGCAGTACTTC
CASSYSGQRYYEQYF
>TRBJ1-2|NA|once|TRBV4-3
TGCGCCAGCAGCCAAACGGACAGTTCTAACTATGGCTACACCTTC
CASSQTDSSNYGYTF
>TRBJ1-5|NA|NA|TRBV18
TGTGCCAGCTCACCACCGCCAGGGGCGAATCAGCCCCAGCATTTT
CASSPPPGANQPQHF
>TRBJ2-5|NA|once|TRBV4-3
TGCGCCAGCAGCCAAGAACAGCGGTCGGGAGAGACCCAGTACTTC
CASSQEQRSGETQYF
>TRBJ2-2|NA|few|TRBV5-8
TGTGCCAGCAGCTTGGATCGGCTAGGGGCCGGGGAGCTGTTTTTT
CASSLDRLGAGELFF
>TRBJ2-1|TRBD2|NA|TRBV28
TGTGCCAGCAGTTCCCAGGTTGCTGTTAGCGGGACCTACAATGAGCAGTTCTTC
CASSSQVAVSGTYNEQFF
>TRBJ2-1|TRBD2|NA|TRBV12-5
TGTGCTAGTGGTTACCAAGCGGGACGGGGGAATGAGCAGTTCTTC
CASGYQAGRGNEQFF
>TRBJ2-1|NA|NA|TRBV27
TGTGCCAGCAAGTTGGGTGTAGATCGTTACAATGAGCAGTTCTTC
CASKLGVDRYNEQFF
>TRBJ1-2|NA|many|TRBV9
TGTGCCAGCAGCGCCGGGTCAGGGGCAGGTCGCGGCTACACCTTC
CASSAGSGAGRGYTF
>TRBJ1-5|NA|NA|TRBV30
TGTGCCTGGAGTGTTCATTCAGGACAGCCCCAGCATTTT
CAWSVHSGQPQHF
>TRBJ2-5|TRBD1|NA|TRBV18
TGTGCCAGCTCACCACCGGGGACAGGGGGCCGAGAGACCCAGTACTTC
CASSPPGTGGRETQYF
>TRBJ2-7|NA|NA|TRBV19
TGTGCCAGTAGTATTGGGCCGTACTACGAGCAGTACTTC
CASSIGPYYEQYF
>TRBJ1-1|NA|NA|TRBV5-6
TGTGCCAGCAGCTTTGGTCCCATGAACACTGAAGCTTTCTTT
CASSFGPMNTEAFF
>TRBJ1-6|NA|NA|TRBV7-9
TGTGCCAGCAGCCTTTTATCGCCACCCCTCCACTTT
CASSLLSPPLHF
>TRBJ1-1|NA|NA|TRBV12-3/TRBV12-4
TGTGCCAGCAGTTTACATACAAAAGCTTTCTTT
CASSLHTKAFF
>TRBJ1-2|NA|few|TRBV7-3
TGTGCCAGCAGCTTGACCCCCGGGGTCTATGGCTACACCTTC
CASSLTPGVYGYTF
>TRBJ2-5|TRBD2|NA|TRBV7-9
TGTGCCAGCAGCTTCGGGACTACGCAAGAGACCCAGTACTTC
CASSFGTTQETQYF
>TRBJ1-5|NA|few|TRBV30
TGTGCCTGGAGTACAGGAAATCAAAATCAGCCCCAGCATTTT
CAWSTGNQNQPQHF
>TRBJ2-1|NA|NA|TRBV19
TGTGCCAGGGCACCGATCAGGTCGGGGCTCAGAAGCAATGAGCAGTTCTTC
CARAPIRSGLRSNEQFF
>TRBJ2-1|NA|once|TRBV27
TGTGCCAGCAGCAACTACAATGAGCAGTTCTTC
CASSNYNEQFF
>TRBJ2-1|NA|NA|TRBV13
TGTGCCAGCAGCAGGGGAGGCCTACTTGTTGAGCAGTTCTTC
CASSRGGLLVEQFF
>TRBJ2-1|NA|NA|TRBV7-2
TGTGCCAGCAGCAAGCCCGGGTACATTGAGCAGTTCTTC
CASSKPGYIEQFF
>TRBJ1-5|TRBD1|NA|TRBV28
TGTGCCAGCAGTTTACAACCGGGGACAGGAGAAGTTCAGCCCCAGCATTTT
CASSLQPGTGEVQPQHF